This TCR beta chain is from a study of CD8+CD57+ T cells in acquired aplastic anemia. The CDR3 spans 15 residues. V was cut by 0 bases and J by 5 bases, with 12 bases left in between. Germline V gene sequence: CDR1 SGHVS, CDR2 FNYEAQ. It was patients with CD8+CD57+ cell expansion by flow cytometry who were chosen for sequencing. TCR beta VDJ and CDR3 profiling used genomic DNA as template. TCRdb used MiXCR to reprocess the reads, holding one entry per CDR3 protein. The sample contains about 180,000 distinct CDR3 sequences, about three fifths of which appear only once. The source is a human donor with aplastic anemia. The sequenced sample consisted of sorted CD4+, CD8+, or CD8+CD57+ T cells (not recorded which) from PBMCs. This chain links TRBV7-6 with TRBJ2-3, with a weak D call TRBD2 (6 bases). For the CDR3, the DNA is TGTGCCAGCAGCTTAGCGCATACTAGCCGAGATACGCAGTATTTT. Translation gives CASSLAHTSRDTQYF.